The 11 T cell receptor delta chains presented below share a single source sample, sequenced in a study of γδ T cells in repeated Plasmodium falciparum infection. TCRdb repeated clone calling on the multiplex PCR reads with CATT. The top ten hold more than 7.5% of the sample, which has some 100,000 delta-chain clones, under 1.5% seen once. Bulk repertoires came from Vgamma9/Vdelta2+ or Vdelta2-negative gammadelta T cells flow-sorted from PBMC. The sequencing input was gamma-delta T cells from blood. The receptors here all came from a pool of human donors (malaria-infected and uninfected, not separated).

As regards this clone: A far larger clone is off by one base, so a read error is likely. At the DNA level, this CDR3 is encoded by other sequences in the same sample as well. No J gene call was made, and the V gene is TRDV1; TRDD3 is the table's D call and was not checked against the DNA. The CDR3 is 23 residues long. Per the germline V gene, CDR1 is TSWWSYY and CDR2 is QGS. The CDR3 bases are TGTGCTCTTGGGGAACTAGTTTTCCGAAGACGAGACCCCGTTCCATCACACACCGATAAGCTCATCTTT. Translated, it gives CALGELVFRRRDPVPSHTDKLIF.

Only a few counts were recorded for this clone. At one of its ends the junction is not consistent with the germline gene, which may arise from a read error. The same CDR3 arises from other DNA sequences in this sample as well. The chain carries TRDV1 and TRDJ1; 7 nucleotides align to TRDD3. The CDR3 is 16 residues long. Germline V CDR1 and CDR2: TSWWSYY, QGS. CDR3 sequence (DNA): TGTGCTCTTGGAGAAGAGGCGGATACGTGCACCGATAAGCTCATCTTT. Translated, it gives CALGEEADTCTDKLIF.

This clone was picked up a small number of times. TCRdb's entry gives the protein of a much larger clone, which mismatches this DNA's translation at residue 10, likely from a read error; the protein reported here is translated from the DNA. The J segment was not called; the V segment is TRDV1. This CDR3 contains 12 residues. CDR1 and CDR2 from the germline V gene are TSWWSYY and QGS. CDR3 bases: TGTGCTCTTGCCCTTAACACCGATAAACCCATCTTT. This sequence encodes CALALNTDKPIF.

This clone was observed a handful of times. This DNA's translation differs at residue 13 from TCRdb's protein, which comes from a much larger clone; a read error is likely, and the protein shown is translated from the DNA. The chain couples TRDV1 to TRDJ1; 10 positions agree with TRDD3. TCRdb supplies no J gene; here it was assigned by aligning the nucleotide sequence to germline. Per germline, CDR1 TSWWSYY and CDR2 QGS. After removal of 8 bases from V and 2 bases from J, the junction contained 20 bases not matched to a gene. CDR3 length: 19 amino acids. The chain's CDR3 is CALTLKFPGGYAATDKLIF. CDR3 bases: TGTGCTCTTACATTAAAATTCCCAGGGGGATACGCGGCTACCGATAAACTCATCTTT.

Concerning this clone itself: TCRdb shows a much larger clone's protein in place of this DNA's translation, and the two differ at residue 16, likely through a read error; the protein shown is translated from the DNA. CDR3 in amino acids: CALGEALKSWGSYRALLIF. The DNA for the CDR3 is TGTGCTCTTGGGGAGGCCCTTAAGTCCTGGGGGTCCTATCGAGCACTCCTGATCTTT. The chain carries TRDV1 and TRDJ4; 7 positions agree with TRDD3. TCRdb does not report a J gene; here it was assigned by matching the DNA to germline references. The CDR3 covers 19 residues. Germline-derived CDR1 and CDR2 are TSWWSYY and QGS. V was clipped by 3 bases and J by 7 bases; unmatched bases: 26.

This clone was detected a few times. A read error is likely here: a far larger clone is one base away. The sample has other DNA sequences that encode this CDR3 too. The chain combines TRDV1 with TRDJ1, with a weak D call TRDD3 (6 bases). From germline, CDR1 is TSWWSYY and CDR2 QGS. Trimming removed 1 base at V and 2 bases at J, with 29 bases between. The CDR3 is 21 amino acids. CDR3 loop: CALGEPVLTPPWGPYTDKLIF. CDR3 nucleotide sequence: TGTGCTCTTGGGGAACCGGTCCTAACACCCCCCTGGGGACCTTATACCGATAAACTCATCTTT.

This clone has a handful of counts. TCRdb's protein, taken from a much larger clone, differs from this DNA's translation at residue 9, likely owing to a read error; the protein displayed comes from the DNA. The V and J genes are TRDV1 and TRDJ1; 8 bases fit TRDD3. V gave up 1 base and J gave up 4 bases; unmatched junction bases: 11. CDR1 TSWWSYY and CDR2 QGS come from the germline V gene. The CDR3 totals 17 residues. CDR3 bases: TGTGCTCTTGGGGAACGAATACTGAGGGATACGCGCGATAAACTCATCTTT. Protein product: CALGERILRDTRDKLIF.

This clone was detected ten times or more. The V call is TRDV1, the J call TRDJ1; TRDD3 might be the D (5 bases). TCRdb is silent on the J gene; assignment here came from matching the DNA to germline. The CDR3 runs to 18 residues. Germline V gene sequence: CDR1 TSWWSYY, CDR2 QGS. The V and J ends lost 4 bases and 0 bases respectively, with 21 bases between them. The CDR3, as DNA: TGTGCTCTTGGGGCAGTCTTCTACCCCCCTGGGTACACCGATAAACTCATCTTT. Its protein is CALGAVFYPPGYTDKLIF.

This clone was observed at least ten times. CDR3 coding DNA: TGTGCTCTTGGGGAATATAATCTTTGGGATTTGGAGCTGTACACCGATAAACTCATCTTT. It is translated as CALGEYNLWDLELYTDKLIF. The V gene is TRDV1, the J gene TRDJ1, with a tentative D call TRDD3 (5 bases). Germline CDR1 reads TSWWSYY; CDR2 reads QGS. V lost 2 bases and J lost 0, with 25 bases in between. The CDR3 loop spans 20 amino acids.

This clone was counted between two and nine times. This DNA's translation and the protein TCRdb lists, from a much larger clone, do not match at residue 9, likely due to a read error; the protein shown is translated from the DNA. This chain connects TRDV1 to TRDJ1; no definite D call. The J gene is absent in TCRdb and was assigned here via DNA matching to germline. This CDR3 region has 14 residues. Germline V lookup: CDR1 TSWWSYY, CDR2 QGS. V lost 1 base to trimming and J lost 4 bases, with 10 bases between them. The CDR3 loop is CALGERRKNDKLIF. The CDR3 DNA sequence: TGTGCTCTTGGGGAACGGCGTAAGAACGATAAACTCATCTTT.

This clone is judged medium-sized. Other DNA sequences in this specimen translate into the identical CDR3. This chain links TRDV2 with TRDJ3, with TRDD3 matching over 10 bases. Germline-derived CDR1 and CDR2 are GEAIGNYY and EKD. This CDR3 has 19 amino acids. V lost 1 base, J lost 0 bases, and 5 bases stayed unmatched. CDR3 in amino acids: CACDTYWGISSWDTRQMFF. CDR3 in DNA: TGTGCCTGTGACACTTACTGGGGGATCAGCTCCTGGGACACCCGACAGATGTTTTTC.